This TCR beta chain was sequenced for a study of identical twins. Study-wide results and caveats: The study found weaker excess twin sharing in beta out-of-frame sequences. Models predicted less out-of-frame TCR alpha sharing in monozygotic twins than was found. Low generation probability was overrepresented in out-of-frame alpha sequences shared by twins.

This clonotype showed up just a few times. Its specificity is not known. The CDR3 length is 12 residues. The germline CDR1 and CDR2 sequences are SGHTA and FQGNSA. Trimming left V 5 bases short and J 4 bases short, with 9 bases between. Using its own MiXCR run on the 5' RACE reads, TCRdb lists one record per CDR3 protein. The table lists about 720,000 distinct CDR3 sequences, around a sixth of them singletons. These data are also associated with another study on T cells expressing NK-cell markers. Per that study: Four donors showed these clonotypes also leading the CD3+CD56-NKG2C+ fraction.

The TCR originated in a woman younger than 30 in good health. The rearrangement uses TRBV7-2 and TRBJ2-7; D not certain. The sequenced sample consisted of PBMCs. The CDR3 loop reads CASSRSNYEQYF. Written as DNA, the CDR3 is TGTGCCAGCAGCCGAAGTAATTACGAGCAGTACTTC.